A single T cell receptor beta chain is shown here with its context. Its antigen target is currently unknown. Per-base quality was not reported, and no clone a single base away is much larger than it. CDR1 and CDR2 were assigned from the germline V gene (reference sequence) as SGHNT and YYREEE. CDR3 length: 15 amino acids, cysteine to phenylalanine. The DNA shown is the 45-base CDR3, in frame from base 1. Here V drops 0 bases and J drops 8 bases, and the junction holds 4 bases not matched to any gene. This sample is drawn from a study of blood T cell repertoires in COVID-19 (dated by TCRdb to 2020 to 2021). Regarding the study in general: Collaborator samples came from the United States, Italy and Spain and covered acute and convalescent phases of COVID-19. Deeply sampled blood TCRbeta repertoires from subjects exposed to, actively infected with, or recovered from COVID-19 were included in the dataset. The repertoires were released in a freely available public database meant as a resource for research on the immune response to SARS-CoV-2. Where available, HLA class I and class II types were taken from metadata supplied by the sample provider and were not determined by assay-based typing. Nearly every sample came with metadata listing a de-identified subject ID, COVID-19 status, age in years and sex. The samples were drawn from the first 160 participants of the ongoing ImmuneRACE study and from more than 1,000 subjects provided by 6 global collaborators. The material from the prospective study consisted of cDNA or gDNA derived from T cells, B-cell-depleted T cells, or PBMCs. What the research found in general, with its limitations: How much clinical and demographic metadata was included differed by source and by participant, and the metadata was provided uncurated.

TCRbeta CDR3 regions were amplified from genomic DNA using the immunoSEQ Assay, a bias-controlled multiplex PCR. As for the original processing: Nucleated cell counts per sample were estimated from amplification of reference gene primers within the assay. To quantify the absolute abundance of each unique TCRbeta CDR3 rearrangement, sequence reads were collapsed and filtered. For each sample, productive Simpson clonality was calculated as the square root of Simpson's diversity index across productive rearrangements. The table comes from immuneACCESS by way of TCRdb, which keeps in-frame sequences with V and J called. Part of the clones is missing from these tables; in studies checked, under half for an unresolved V gene and the rest for unknown reasons. V, J and clone size derive from that table, while D and trimming were established from the DNA sequence. This sample gives 200,000 to 250,000 clones in total; approximately 86% of them show up just once. Around 6.4% of the sample is taken by the ten largest.

Whole blood was collected in K2EDTA tubes by collaborating institutions according to the institutions' own protocols. For TCRbeta analysis, collaborator samples were shipped as frozen whole blood, as isolated PBMCs, or as DNA extracted from either sample type. This receptor was taken from a woman aged 60-75 years with active or convalescent COVID-19. The specimen was peripheral blood. The chain couples TRBV5-4 to TRBJ2-1; TRBD2 aligns with 11 central bases. The DNA sequence follows: TGTGCCAGCAGCTTGGAGGGACTAGCGGTCTATGAGCAGTTCTTC. This is translated as CASSLEGLAVYEQFF.